Below are 22 T cell receptor beta chains sequenced from a single sample in a study of early T cells in non-severe SARS-CoV-2 infection. TCRdb used MiXCR to reprocess the 5' RACE reads, holding one entry per CDR3 protein. The sample has tens of thousands of distinct CDR3 sequences, 3% to 4% seen once; the top ten hold about 3.1%. The sample consisted of whole blood. These TCRs come from an adult who was a healthcare worker with PCR-confirmed SARS-CoV-2 infection or an uninfected control (not recorded which).

This clonotype was recorded at least ten times. The rearrangement uses TRBV20-1 and TRBJ2-7, with a tentative D call TRBD2 (6 bases). From germline, CDR1 is DFQATT and CDR2 SNEGSKA (reference sequence). V was trimmed by 6 bases and J by 2 bases, leaving 17 bases between them. This CDR3 is built from 14 residues. CDR3 loop: CSARPTGRTYEQYF. As DNA, the CDR3 is TGCAGTGCCCGGCCCACCGGGAGAACCTACGAGCAGTACTTC.

CDR3 sequence reads: CASSPRTDGNTEAFF. The CDR3 bases are TGTGCCAGCAGCCCCCGGACAGACGGGAACACTGAAGCTTTCTTT. This chain uses TRBV21-1 with TRBJ1-1; TRBD1 is taken as the D call from the table, unchecked against the DNA. TRBV21-1 counts as a pseudogene. The CDR3 covers 15 residues.

This clonotype came up a few times. V gene TRBV10-3 combines with J gene TRBJ2-7; D remains unclear. Trimming shortened V by 5 bases and J by 0 bases, and 2 bases separated the two germline ends. CDR3 size: 11 residues. CDR1 and CDR2 from the germline V gene are ENHRY and SYGVKD. CDR3 sequence reads: CAISNSYEQYF. The CDR3 bases are TGTGCCATCAGTAACTCCTACGAGCAGTACTTC.

This clonotype was counted at least ten times. The chain has TRBV11-1 and TRBJ2-7; 7 nucleotides line up with TRBD1. Germline CDR1 is SGHAT and CDR2 is FQDESV (reference sequence). The CDR3 has 16 amino acids. V was pared by 1 base and J by 5 bases, with 11 bases of the junction left unmatched. Here the CDR3 DNA reads TGTGCCAGCAGCTTAGTTTACAGGGGCACTCGGAACGAGCAGTACTTC. Translating it yields CASSLVYRGTRNEQYF.

This clonotype has ten or more counts. The V and J genes are TRBV7-6 and TRBJ2-1, with TRBD2 as a possible D gene (5 bases). This CDR3 comprises 15 residues. The ends were cut back, 9 bases at V and 0 bases at J, with 15 bases in the middle. The germline V gene has CDR1 SGHVS and CDR2 FNYEAQ. CDR3 coding DNA: TGTGCCAGTAATAGCGCCCAGAGCTCCTACAATGAGCAGTTCTTC. Translated: CASNSAQSSYNEQFF. Full variable domain (rest looked up from reference TRBV7-6 and TRBJ2-1): GAGVSQSPRYKVTKRGQDVALRCDPISGHVSLYWYRQALGQGPEFLTYFNYEAQQDKSGLPNDRFSAERPEGSISTLTIQRTEQRDSAMYRCASNSAQSSYNEQFFGPGTRLTVL.

This clonotype has at least ten counts. The J gene is TRBJ1-2, the V gene TRBV7-2; D remains ambiguous. CDR1 and CDR2 from the germline V gene are SGHTA and FQGNSA. The CDR3 covers 16 residues. Trimming took off 5 bases at V and 4 bases at J, with 20 bases between the two ends. The CDR3 loop is CASSPKAGSSIYGYTF. For the CDR3, the DNA is TGTGCCAGCAGCCCTAAAGCGGGCTCCTCCATCTATGGCTACACCTTC.

This clonotype was counted at least ten times. The rearrangement links TRBV25-1 to TRBJ2-1; D is uncertain. Trimming pared 1 base from V and 0 bases from J, leaving 10 bases between. From germline, CDR1 is MGHDK and CDR2 SYGVNS. The CDR3 consists of 16 residues. CDR3 in DNA: TGTGCCAGCAGTGAATCTTGGGGAAGCTCCTACAATGAGCAGTTCTTC. Translated, it gives CASSESWGSSYNEQFF.

This clonotype has at least ten counts. The chain joins TRBV10-1 to TRBJ2-7; maybe TRBD2 (6 bases). Germline lookup yields CDR1 WNHNN and CDR2 SYGVQD (reference sequence). This CDR3 spans 11 amino acids. In DNA, the CDR3 is TGCGCCAGTATGCGGGACTTTCTATTAGATGTG. Its protein is CASMRDFLLDV.

Many counts were recorded for this clonotype. The chain carries TRBV19 and TRBJ2-3; D ambiguous. Germline lookup yields CDR1 LNHDA and CDR2 SQIVND (reference sequence). The CDR3 is 14 amino acids. The germline V and J ends were trimmed by 3 bases and 2 bases, with 9 bases remaining between them. The CDR3 region is CASSIWPATDTQYF. CDR3 nucleotide sequence: TGTGCCAGTAGTATTTGGCCAGCCACAGATACGCAGTATTTT. The whole variable domain, remainder taken from reference TRBV19 and TRBJ2-3, is DGGITQSPKYLFRKEGQNVTLSCEQNLNHDAMYWYRQDPGQGLRLIYYSQIVNDFQKGDIAEGYSVSREKKESFPLTVTSAQKNPTAFYLCASSIWPATDTQYFGPGTRLTVL.

This clonotype was detected many times. The V and J genes are TRBV2 and TRBJ1-1; D remains unclear. The CDR3 is 14 residues long. V gave up 5 bases and J gave up 4 bases, with 14 bases separating them. From germline, CDR1 is SNHLY and CDR2 FYNNEI. The CDR3 loop reads CASSQHAVATEAFF. CDR3 in DNA: TGTGCCAGCAGTCAACACGCGGTGGCCACTGAAGCTTTCTTT.

This clonotype has at least ten counts. The gene calls are TRBV20-1 and TRBJ1-2; no clear D. Trimming stripped 6 bases from V and 1 base from J, with 15 bases between. The CDR3 has 14 residues. CDR1 and CDR2 (germline): DFQATT, SNEGSKA (reference sequence). CDR3 nucleotides: TGCAGTGCCAAGAACCAAGACAATAACTATGGCTACACCTTC. Translated: CSAKNQDNNYGYTF.

V and J are TRBV29-1 and TRBJ1-1, with a weak D call TRBD1 (5 bases). The CDR3 is made up of 13 amino acids. V was shortened by 6 bases and J by 3 bases, with 14 bases between the two germline ends. Germline V gene lookup returns CDR1 SQVTM and CDR2 ANQGSEA. The CDR3 region is CSVRQFRDTEAFF. The CDR3 DNA follows: TGCAGCGTAAGACAATTCAGGGACACTGAAGCTTTCTTT.

The sample holds many counts of this clonotype. The V call is TRBV6-5, the J call TRBJ2-5, with 12 positions matching TRBD1. CDR3 length: 14 residues. The trim removed 4 bases at V and 6 bases at J, leaving 3 bases unmatched. Germline V lookup: CDR1 MNHEY, CDR2 SVGAGI. CDR3 sequence reads: CASSWDRGQKTQYF. The CDR3 DNA reads TGTGCCAGCAGTTGGGACAGGGGGCAAAAGACCCAGTACTTC.

The sample holds many counts of this clonotype. The chain links TRBV9 to TRBJ2-7, with D maybe TRBD2 (6 bases). V was cut by 0 bases and J by 1 base, with 14 bases left in between. CDR3 length equals 16 residues. The V gene's germline CDR1 is SGDLS and CDR2 YYNGEE. The CDR3 sequence is CASSVEAGLSSYEQYF. In DNA form, the CDR3 reads TGTGCCAGCAGCGTAGAGGCGGGATTGTCATCCTACGAGCAGTACTTC. Together with reference TRBV9 and TRBJ2-7, the CDR3 gives the full variable domain: DSGVTQTPKHLITATGQRVTLRCSPRSGDLSVYWYQQSLDQGLQFLIQYYNGEERAKGNILERFSAQQFPDLHSELNLSSLELGDSALYFCASSVEAGLSSYEQYFGPGTRLTVT.

This clonotype was picked up many times. The chain links TRBV6-5 to TRBJ1-4; D is unclear. CDR1 MNHEY and CDR2 SVGAGI come from the germline V gene. The CDR3 contains 16 residues. Trimming removed 0 bases at V and 4 bases at J, with 12 bases between. CDR3 residues: CASSYSRTIFNEKLFF. The CDR3 bases are TGTGCCAGCAGTTACTCGAGGACGATTTTTAATGAAAAACTGTTTTTT.

This clonotype was found a few times. V is TRBV11-2 and J is TRBJ1-4, with D unresolved. This CDR3 is 16 amino acids long. Deletions cut 1 base from V and 0 bases from J, with 9 bases between. The germline CDR1 and CDR2 sequences are SGHAT and FQNNGV. The CDR3 nucleotides read TGTGCCAGCAGCTTAGGAGGGCTAGCAACTAATGAAAAACTGTTTTTT. Its translation is CASSLGGLATNEKLFF. The full variable domain, in which reference TRBV11-2 and TRBJ1-4 provide the parts outside the CDR3, is EAGVAQSPRYKIIEKRQSVAFWCNPISGHATLYWYQQILGQGPKLLIQFQNNGVVDDSQLPKDRFSAERLKGVDSTLKIQPAKLEDSAVYLCASSLGGLATNEKLFFGSGTQLSVL.

At least ten counts were recorded for this clonotype. This rearrangement joins TRBV5-4 to TRBJ2-5; D remains ambiguous. V was cut by 2 bases and J by 7 bases, with 12 bases left in between. CDR3 length: 13 amino acids. CDR1 SGHNT and CDR2 YYREEE come from the germline V gene (reference sequence). The chain's CDR3 is CASSLNTPRTQYF. CDR3 in DNA: TGTGCCAGCAGCTTAAACACCCCAAGGACCCAGTACTTC.

This clonotype was recorded many times. The chain is built from TRBV7-9 and TRBJ2-2; perhaps TRBD2 as D (6 bases). CDR1 and CDR2 from the germline V gene are SEHNR and FQNEAQ (reference sequence). The V end lost 4 bases, the J end lost 6 bases, and 12 bases lay between the germline ends. This CDR3 region has 14 residues. In DNA form, the CDR3 reads TGTGCCAGCAGCTCCCACACGGGGGCCGGGGAGCTGTTTTTT. This sequence encodes CASSSHTGAGELFF.

The sample holds a few counts of this clonotype. The V gene is TRBV13, the J gene TRBJ2-7; possible D gene TRBD2, 6 bases. This CDR3 is 15 amino acids long. Germline V gene lookup returns CDR1 PRHDT and CDR2 FYEKMQ (reference sequence). V was clipped by 0 bases and J by 4 bases, with 13 bases between them. The CDR3 is CASSLGRGYSYEQYF. The DNA for the CDR3 is TGTGCCAGCAGCTTAGGGCGGGGCTATTCATACGAGCAGTACTTC.

This clonotype was recorded at least ten times. The chain combines TRBV29-1 with TRBJ2-7, with D perhaps assigned TRBD1 or TRBD2 (6 bases each). From germline, CDR1 is SQVTM and CDR2 ANQGSEA. Trimming stripped 4 bases from V and 1 base from J, with 14 bases between. There are 14 residues in the CDR3. CDR3: CSVVGGGKSYEQYF. The CDR3 region has the DNA TGCAGCGTTGTAGGAGGGGGGAAGTCCTACGAGCAGTACTTC.

This clonotype appeared many times. The V call is TRBV5-4, the J call TRBJ2-5, with TRBD1 as a possible D gene (6 bases). Germline V gene data show CDR1 as SGHNT and CDR2 as YYREEE (reference sequence). Trimming took 0 bases from V and 3 from J, leaving 6 bases between them. This CDR3 has 13 amino acids. CDR3 sequence reads: CASSLGQEETQYF. CDR3 bases: TGTGCCAGCAGCTTGGGACAGGAAGAGACCCAGTACTTC.

The table lists this clonotype with many counts. The chain uses TRBV7-9 and TRBJ1-1; D uncertain. V shed 7 bases and J shed 1 base, with 10 bases lying between them. Germline V gene lookup returns CDR1 SEHNR and CDR2 FQNEAQ (reference sequence). The CDR3 length is 13 residues. CDR3 in DNA: TGTGCCAGCAAACAGAGAGGGAACACTGAAGCTTTCTTT. It translates to CASKQRGNTEAFF.